The source of this TCR beta chain is a study of blood T cell repertoires in COVID-19. Study background: The cDNA or gDNA used as material had been derived from T cells, B-cell-depleted T cells, or PBMCs.

This clone was counted between two and nine times. Source study methods: Estimation of nucleated cell counts was performed using reference gene primer amplification. TCRdb keeps only in-frame clones here, not all; method: immunoSEQ multiplex PCR. V and J calls and clone size come straight from that table; D and trimming were deduced from the DNA. The profile shows more than 100,000 clones, around 81% of them singletons. From germline, CDR1 is MNHEY and CDR2 SVGEGT. V dropped 0 bases and J dropped 8 bases, with 11 bases sitting between them. CDR3 length equals 14 residues. The clonotype originates from a man between 65 and 85 years old with acute or convalescent COVID-19. Sequenced: peripheral blood. The chain carries TRBV6-2 or TRBV6-3 and TRBJ1-5, with a possible D match to TRBD1 (5 bases). The CDR3 here is CASSYSTLTEPQHF. The DNA of the CDR3 is TGTGCCAGCAGTTACTCGACCCTGACAGAGCCCCAGCATTTT.